A single sample is the source of the 17 T cell receptor beta chains below, sequenced in a study of blood T cell repertoires in COVID-19. Measured with immunoSEQ multiplex PCR; TCRdb has only the in-frame clones, and not every one. The sample lists about 170,000 clones, roughly 80% occurring once. The sequenced material came from peripheral blood. All receptors come from a human donor with acute or convalescent COVID-19. The donor label of this sample is uncertain.

V usage is TRBV12-3 or TRBV12-4 and J usage is TRBJ1-3; D is uncertain. V was clipped by 6 bases and J by 0 bases, with 6 bases between them. The CDR3 length is 13 residues. CDR3 coding DNA: TGTGCCAGCAGCCCCAACTCTGGAAACACCATATATTTT. Protein product: CASSPNSGNTIYF.

V gene TRBV28 combines with J gene TRBJ1-3; the D is unclear. The CDR3 loop spans 14 amino acids. V lost 5 bases and J lost 3, with 11 bases in between. The germline gives CDR1 MDHEN, CDR2 SYDVKM. The CDR3 here is CASSVYGDGNTIYF. CDR3 DNA sequence: TGTGCCAGCAGTGTGTACGGGGATGGAAACACCATATATTTT.

CDR3 residues: CASSQWGRGTQYF. The CDR3 DNA follows: TGTGCCAGCAGCCAATGGGGCAGGGGGACCCAGTACTTC. The rearrangement joins TRBV3-1 (or the pseudogene TRBV3-2) to TRBJ2-5, with D maybe TRBD1 (6 bases). The CDR3 contains 13 residues. CDR1 and CDR2 from the germline V gene are LGHDT and YNNKEL (reference sequence). V dropped 2 bases and J dropped 7 bases, with 11 bases sitting between them.

The table lists this clone with a count of one. V gene TRBV7-9 combines with J gene TRBJ2-1, with D possibly being TRBD2 (5 bases). The germline CDR1 and CDR2 sequences are SEHNR and FQNEAQ (reference sequence). V was clipped by 4 bases and J by 5 bases, with 15 bases between them. This CDR3 spans 15 amino acids. CDR3 region: CASSSTGPGDNEQFF. The DNA of the CDR3 is TGTGCCAGCAGCTCTACCGGACCCGGGGACAATGAGCAGTTCTTC.

This sequence joins TRBV7-8 and TRBJ2-7; possibly TRBD1 for D (6 bases). The V and J ends lost 1 base and 2 bases respectively, with 12 bases between them. Per the germline V gene, CDR1 is SGHVS and CDR2 is FQNEAQ. CDR3 length equals 15 residues. CDR3 residues: CASSLESQGTYEQYF. In DNA, the CDR3 is TGTGCCAGCAGCTTAGAATCGCAGGGGACCTACGAGCAGTACTTC.

The gene calls are TRBV7-4 and TRBJ2-1; 9 bases map to TRBD1. V was pared by 5 bases and J by 4 bases, with 6 bases of the junction left unmatched. Germline V gives CDR1 SGHVT, CDR2 SQSDAQ. The CDR3 sequence is 15 residues long. CDR3 loop: CASSRRDRVYNEQFF. In DNA form, the CDR3 reads TGTGCCAGCAGCCGCCGGGACAGGGTTTACAATGAGCAGTTCTTC.

The chain carries TRBV19 and TRBJ2-1, with TRBD2 matching 8 bases. The length of the CDR3 is 16 residues. CDR1 is LNHDA and CDR2 is SQIVND in the germline V gene (reference sequence). The V segment lost 4 bases and the J segment 6 bases; nucleotides outside the gene matches: 11. DNA of the CDR3: TGTGCCAGTAGTAACCCGGGAGGGAGGGCCTCCAATGAGCAGTTCTTC. It codes for CASSNPGGRASNEQFF.

This chain uses TRBV9 with TRBJ1-2; 10 bases are a match to TRBD1. CDR1 is SGDLS and CDR2 is YYNGEE in the germline V gene. J was trimmed by 0 bases and V by 2 bases; bases with no gene match: 7. CDR3 length: 17 amino acids. CDR3 DNA: TGTGCCAGCAGCGTGCTGACAGGGGGCCCAGCTAACTATGGCTACACCTTC. This translates into CASSVLTGGPANYGYTF.

The chain recombines TRBV27 with TRBJ1-2; TRBD1 is a possible D gene (5 bases). V lost 5 bases and J lost 4, with 11 bases in between. CDR1 is MNHEY and CDR2 is SMNVEV in the germline V gene (reference sequence). The CDR3 extends over 13 amino acids. Written as DNA, the CDR3 is TGTGCCAGCAGTATTGACAGCGCCTATGGCTACACCTTC. Its protein product is CASSIDSAYGYTF.

The chain uses TRBV7-3 and TRBJ2-1, with D maybe TRBD2 (5 bases). Germline assignment: CDR1 SGHTA and CDR2 FQGTGA. Trimming pared 2 bases from V and 6 bases from J, leaving 8 bases between. This CDR3 is 13 amino acids long. The CDR3 is CASSLGLPNEQFF. As DNA, the CDR3 is TGTGCCAGCAGCTTAGGACTCCCCAATGAGCAGTTCTTC.

The chain uses TRBV19 and TRBJ2-4, with TRBD2 matching 9 bases. The germline V gene has CDR1 LNHDA and CDR2 SQIVND (reference sequence). Trimming at V came to 5 bases and at J to 5 bases, leaving 10 bases not matched to a gene. CDR3 size: 16 residues. In nucleotides, the CDR3 is TGTGCCAGTAGTCCCCGGGTAGCGGGAGTTGAAAACATTCAGTACTTC. It yields the protein CASSPRVAGVENIQYF.

The chain joins TRBV4-1 to TRBJ2-1, with 9 nucleotides matching TRBD2. This CDR3 is 15 amino acids long. The V gene's germline CDR1 is MGHRA and CDR2 YSYEKL. After removal of 1 base from V and 5 bases from J, the junction contained 3 bases not matched to a gene. The CDR3: CASSQGLAEHNEQFF. The CDR3, as DNA: TGCGCCAGCAGCCAAGGACTAGCGGAGCACAATGAGCAGTTCTTC.

J is TRBJ2-1 and V is TRBV7-3; 9 nucleotides line up with TRBD2. The CDR3 consists of 15 residues. Unmatched junction bases numbered 4, after V lost 5 bases and J lost 2 bases. Germline loops: CDR1 SGHTA, CDR2 FQGTGA. For the CDR3, the DNA is TGTGCCAGCAGCCCACTAGCGGGTCCCTACAATGAGCAGTTCTTC. It is translated as CASSPLAGPYNEQFF.

V and J are TRBV7-9 and TRBJ1-4; TRBD1 aligns across 8 bases. The CDR3 is made up of 15 amino acids. The germline gives CDR1 SEHNR, CDR2 FQNEAQ (reference sequence). J gave up 6 bases and V 6 bases, and 9 bases lay outside the gene matches. CDR3 in DNA: TGTGCCAGCAGGCCAAACAGGGGGGCTGATGAAAAACTGTTTTTT. Translated, it gives CASRPNRGADEKLFF.

The CDR3 region is CASSEGGVRMTQYF. The DNA for the CDR3 is TGCGCCAGCAGTGAGGGGGGGGTGCGGATGACCCAGTACTTC. This chain links TRBV10-2 with TRBJ2-5; 7 bases match TRBD2. Germline CDR1 reads WSHSY; CDR2 reads SAAADI. The CDR3 runs 14 residues. V shed 2 bases, J shed 7 bases, and the junction held 7 bases outside the gene matches.

This clone occurred once. The chain recombines TRBV4-2 with TRBJ2-3; 11 bases are a match to TRBD2. V shed 0 bases and J 6 bases; nucleotides not matched to a gene: 8. Germline CDR1 and CDR2: LGHNA and YNFKEQ. The CDR3 is made up of 17 amino acids. CDR3 sequence reads: CASSQDPLAGGLDTQYF. In nucleotides, the CDR3 is TGTGCCAGCAGCCAAGATCCCCTAGCGGGGGGCCTGGATACGCAGTATTTT.

The chain has TRBV6-5 and TRBJ1-2; D gene ambiguous. Trimming took 0 bases from V and 7 from J, leaving 9 bases between them. This CDR3 contains 13 residues. Germline CDR1 is MNHEY and CDR2 is SVGAGI. The DNA for the CDR3 is TGTGCCAGCAGTTACTCTGGAGGATCTGGCTACACCTTC. Translating it yields CASSYSGGSGYTF.